These 8 T cell receptor beta chains were sequenced from one sample in a study of long-term antiretroviral therapy in people with HIV. Assay version v3.0 of immunoSEQ was used, and it was run at survey level. The method was immunoSEQ multiplex PCR; TCRdb's version includes in-frame clones alone and lacks a portion of them. Among about 30,000 clones listed, about 95% were seen once. Sample: unsorted PBMCs, taken 5.3 years after starting antiretroviral therapy. The source of these receptors is a man under 40 with HIV.

This rearrangement joins TRBV5-1 to TRBJ1-1, with 9 bases aligning to TRBD1. CDR3 length equals 17 residues. Germline values: CDR1 SGHRS, CDR2 YFSETQ. The junction had 10 bases not matched to a gene; V was cut back by 4 bases and J by 0 bases. Written as DNA, the CDR3 is TGCGCCAGCAGCCAAGGGACAGGGACGCGGATGAACACTGAAGCTTTCTTT. Translating it yields CASSQGTGTRMNTEAFF.

The CDR3 here is CASSYESGSYEQYF. Here the CDR3 DNA reads TGTGCCAGCAGTTACGAGTCGGGCTCCTACGAGCAGTACTTC. This chain joins TRBV6-5 and TRBJ2-7; unclear D gene. V was cut by 2 bases and J by 0 bases, with 8 bases left in between. CDR1 and CDR2 (germline): MNHEY, SVGAGI. CDR3 length equals 14 residues.

V gene TRBV7-3 combines with J gene TRBJ1-2; 7 nucleotides match TRBD1. Per germline, CDR1 SGHTA and CDR2 FQGTGA. CDR3 length equals 14 residues. With V trimmed by 4 bases and J by 6 bases, 8 bases remained unmatched. The CDR3 region has the DNA TGTGCCAGCAGCTCGGGACAGTATCTGGATGGCTACACCTTC. Translation: CASSSGQYLDGYTF.

The chain uses TRBV27 and TRBJ2-2, with TRBD1 as a possible D gene (5 bases). The CDR3 covers 14 residues. Germline CDR1 reads MNHEY; CDR2 reads SMNVEV (reference sequence). V was shortened by 3 bases and J by 9 bases, with 14 bases between the two germline ends. CDR3 nucleotides: TGTGCCAGCAGTTTTTGGCAGGGCAAGCGGGAGCTGTTTTTT. It specifies CASSFWQGKRELFF.

The rearrangement uses TRBV2 and TRBJ2-5, with D possibly being TRBD1 (6 bases). The CDR3 extends over 13 amino acids. Trimming took 6 bases from V and 3 from J, leaving 11 bases between them. The germline gives CDR1 SNHLY, CDR2 FYNNEI. This CDR3 is CASRDRIEETQYF. As DNA, the CDR3 is TGTGCCAGCAGGGACAGAATTGAAGAGACCCAGTACTTC.

The chain uses TRBV19 and TRBJ1-5; the match to TRBD1 covers 8 bases. This CDR3 contains 13 residues. Germline V gene data show CDR1 as LNHDA and CDR2 as SQIVND (reference sequence). V gave up 11 bases and J gave up 7 bases; unmatched junction bases: 10. The CDR3 DNA sequence: TGTGCCGTGGTGAAGACAGGGGAACAGCCCCAGCATTTT. This translates into CAVVKTGEQPQHF.

The chain combines TRBV19 with TRBJ2-5, with 15 bases lining up with TRBD2. This CDR3 is built from 17 residues. The V and J ends lost 1 base and 5 bases, in that order; junction bases with no gene match: 5. Per the germline V gene, CDR1 is LNHDA and CDR2 is SQIVND (reference sequence). Here the CDR3 reads CASSIGPGTSGGETQYF. The CDR3 DNA follows: TGTGCCAGTAGTATAGGTCCCGGGACTAGCGGGGGGGAGACCCAGTACTTC.

This chain joins TRBV5-6 and TRBJ1-6, with D possibly matching TRBD1 (6 bases). Germline assignment: CDR1 SGHDT and CDR2 YYEEEE. V lost 4 bases to trimming and J lost 9 bases, with 11 bases between them. The CDR3 consists of 13 residues. The CDR3 DNA follows: TGTGCCAGCAGCAGCGGACAGCCTTCACCCCTCCACTTT. Protein product: CASSSGQPSPLHF.